This T cell receptor beta chain originates from a study of CD8+ T cells in alopecia areata. For the study at large: Tofacitinib continued for 6 to 18 months and was then withheld for 6 months. Findings of the study overall: Affected lesional scalp, above all in alopecia totalis/universalis, was more clonal than normal scalp. Normal skin contains resident alphabeta T cells, and these are also sequenced in scalp samples.

As to this clone: Antigen unknown.

Treatment: oral pan-JAK inhibitor, 5-10 mg twice daily. In each case, RNA was isolated and then reverse transcribed into cDNA as the sequencing template. Sequenced by immunoSEQ multiplex PCR; TCRdb stores in-frame clones only, minus some. The sample contains some 170,000 clones, less than 75% of which appear only once. The length of the CDR3 is 13 residues. The V end was cut by 5 bases, the J end by 1 base, with 8 bases between. Looked up from germline, CDR1 is MNHEY and CDR2 is SVGAGI. This specimen was CD4+ T cells sorted from blood, taken between weeks 55 and 65, from a patient treated with tofacitinib. This TCR was recovered from a human donor with alopecia areata. The V and J genes are TRBV6-5 and TRBJ2-5; a possible D gene is TRBD2 (7 bases). CDR3 in amino acids: CASSAGAQETQYF. The CDR3 bases are TGTGCCAGCAGTGCGGGGGCCCAAGAGACCCAGTACTTC.